Included here is one T cell receptor beta chain sequence, with context. The antigen remains undetermined. This sample is drawn from a study of T cells after yellow fever vaccination. Study-wide background: Fractions of limited cellularity were prepared by means of SMART-Seq v4 Ultra Low Input. Points from the study as a whole: Subsequent to the booster, the majority of primary-vaccination clones reappeared (under 98% CD4, 85% to 90% CD8). The CD4 compartment and the CD8 compartment contained a small share of clonotypes in common.

For TCR, cDNA came from 5'RACE template switching, which added a universal primer site and UMIs. Using its own MiXCR run on the 5' RACE reads, TCRdb lists one record per CDR3 protein. The sample contains a few hundred thousand distinct CDR3 sequences, roughly 8.6% of which appear only once. The V and J ends lost 10 bases and 6 bases respectively, with 6 bases between them. The germline gives CDR1 SGHKS, CDR2 YYEKEE (reference sequence). This CDR3 has 9 amino acids. This specimen was PBMCs, taken roughly 46 days after the first yellow fever vaccination. The TCR originated in a man between 18 and 35 years old who received the YFV17D yellow fever vaccine. The V call is TRBV5-5, the J call TRBJ2-3; D ambiguous. The CDR3 loop is CAGRDTQYF. CDR3 nucleotide sequence: TGTGCCGGAAGGGATACGCAGTATTTT.